The source of this TCR beta chain is a study of blood T cell repertoires in COVID-19. Study-level background: Collection of acute and convalescent COVID-19 samples took place in the United States, Italy and Spain. PBMCs, B-cell-depleted T cells, or T cells provided the cDNA or gDNA that made up the material.

Clones were read by immunoSEQ multiplex PCR, and TCRdb kept only the in-frame ones, dropping some. This sample carries about 210,000 clones, 80% to 90% of them seen once, and the ten largest clones take more than 9%. V was pared by 0 bases and J by 7 bases, with 8 bases of the junction left unmatched. CDR3 size: 17 residues. CDR1 and CDR2 (germline): KGHSH, LQKENI. Patients at the Seattle site were enrolled during active infection and followed longitudinally. The receptor comes from a woman aged 80 or older with COVID-19, enrolled during active disease. The chain couples TRBV18 to TRBJ2-7; TRBD2 agrees at 14 bases. The sequencing sample was made of peripheral blood. CDR3 loop: CASSPPVSTSGGGEQYF. In nucleotides, the CDR3 is TGTGCCAGCTCACCACCGGTATCGACTAGCGGGGGGGGTGAGCAGTACTTC.